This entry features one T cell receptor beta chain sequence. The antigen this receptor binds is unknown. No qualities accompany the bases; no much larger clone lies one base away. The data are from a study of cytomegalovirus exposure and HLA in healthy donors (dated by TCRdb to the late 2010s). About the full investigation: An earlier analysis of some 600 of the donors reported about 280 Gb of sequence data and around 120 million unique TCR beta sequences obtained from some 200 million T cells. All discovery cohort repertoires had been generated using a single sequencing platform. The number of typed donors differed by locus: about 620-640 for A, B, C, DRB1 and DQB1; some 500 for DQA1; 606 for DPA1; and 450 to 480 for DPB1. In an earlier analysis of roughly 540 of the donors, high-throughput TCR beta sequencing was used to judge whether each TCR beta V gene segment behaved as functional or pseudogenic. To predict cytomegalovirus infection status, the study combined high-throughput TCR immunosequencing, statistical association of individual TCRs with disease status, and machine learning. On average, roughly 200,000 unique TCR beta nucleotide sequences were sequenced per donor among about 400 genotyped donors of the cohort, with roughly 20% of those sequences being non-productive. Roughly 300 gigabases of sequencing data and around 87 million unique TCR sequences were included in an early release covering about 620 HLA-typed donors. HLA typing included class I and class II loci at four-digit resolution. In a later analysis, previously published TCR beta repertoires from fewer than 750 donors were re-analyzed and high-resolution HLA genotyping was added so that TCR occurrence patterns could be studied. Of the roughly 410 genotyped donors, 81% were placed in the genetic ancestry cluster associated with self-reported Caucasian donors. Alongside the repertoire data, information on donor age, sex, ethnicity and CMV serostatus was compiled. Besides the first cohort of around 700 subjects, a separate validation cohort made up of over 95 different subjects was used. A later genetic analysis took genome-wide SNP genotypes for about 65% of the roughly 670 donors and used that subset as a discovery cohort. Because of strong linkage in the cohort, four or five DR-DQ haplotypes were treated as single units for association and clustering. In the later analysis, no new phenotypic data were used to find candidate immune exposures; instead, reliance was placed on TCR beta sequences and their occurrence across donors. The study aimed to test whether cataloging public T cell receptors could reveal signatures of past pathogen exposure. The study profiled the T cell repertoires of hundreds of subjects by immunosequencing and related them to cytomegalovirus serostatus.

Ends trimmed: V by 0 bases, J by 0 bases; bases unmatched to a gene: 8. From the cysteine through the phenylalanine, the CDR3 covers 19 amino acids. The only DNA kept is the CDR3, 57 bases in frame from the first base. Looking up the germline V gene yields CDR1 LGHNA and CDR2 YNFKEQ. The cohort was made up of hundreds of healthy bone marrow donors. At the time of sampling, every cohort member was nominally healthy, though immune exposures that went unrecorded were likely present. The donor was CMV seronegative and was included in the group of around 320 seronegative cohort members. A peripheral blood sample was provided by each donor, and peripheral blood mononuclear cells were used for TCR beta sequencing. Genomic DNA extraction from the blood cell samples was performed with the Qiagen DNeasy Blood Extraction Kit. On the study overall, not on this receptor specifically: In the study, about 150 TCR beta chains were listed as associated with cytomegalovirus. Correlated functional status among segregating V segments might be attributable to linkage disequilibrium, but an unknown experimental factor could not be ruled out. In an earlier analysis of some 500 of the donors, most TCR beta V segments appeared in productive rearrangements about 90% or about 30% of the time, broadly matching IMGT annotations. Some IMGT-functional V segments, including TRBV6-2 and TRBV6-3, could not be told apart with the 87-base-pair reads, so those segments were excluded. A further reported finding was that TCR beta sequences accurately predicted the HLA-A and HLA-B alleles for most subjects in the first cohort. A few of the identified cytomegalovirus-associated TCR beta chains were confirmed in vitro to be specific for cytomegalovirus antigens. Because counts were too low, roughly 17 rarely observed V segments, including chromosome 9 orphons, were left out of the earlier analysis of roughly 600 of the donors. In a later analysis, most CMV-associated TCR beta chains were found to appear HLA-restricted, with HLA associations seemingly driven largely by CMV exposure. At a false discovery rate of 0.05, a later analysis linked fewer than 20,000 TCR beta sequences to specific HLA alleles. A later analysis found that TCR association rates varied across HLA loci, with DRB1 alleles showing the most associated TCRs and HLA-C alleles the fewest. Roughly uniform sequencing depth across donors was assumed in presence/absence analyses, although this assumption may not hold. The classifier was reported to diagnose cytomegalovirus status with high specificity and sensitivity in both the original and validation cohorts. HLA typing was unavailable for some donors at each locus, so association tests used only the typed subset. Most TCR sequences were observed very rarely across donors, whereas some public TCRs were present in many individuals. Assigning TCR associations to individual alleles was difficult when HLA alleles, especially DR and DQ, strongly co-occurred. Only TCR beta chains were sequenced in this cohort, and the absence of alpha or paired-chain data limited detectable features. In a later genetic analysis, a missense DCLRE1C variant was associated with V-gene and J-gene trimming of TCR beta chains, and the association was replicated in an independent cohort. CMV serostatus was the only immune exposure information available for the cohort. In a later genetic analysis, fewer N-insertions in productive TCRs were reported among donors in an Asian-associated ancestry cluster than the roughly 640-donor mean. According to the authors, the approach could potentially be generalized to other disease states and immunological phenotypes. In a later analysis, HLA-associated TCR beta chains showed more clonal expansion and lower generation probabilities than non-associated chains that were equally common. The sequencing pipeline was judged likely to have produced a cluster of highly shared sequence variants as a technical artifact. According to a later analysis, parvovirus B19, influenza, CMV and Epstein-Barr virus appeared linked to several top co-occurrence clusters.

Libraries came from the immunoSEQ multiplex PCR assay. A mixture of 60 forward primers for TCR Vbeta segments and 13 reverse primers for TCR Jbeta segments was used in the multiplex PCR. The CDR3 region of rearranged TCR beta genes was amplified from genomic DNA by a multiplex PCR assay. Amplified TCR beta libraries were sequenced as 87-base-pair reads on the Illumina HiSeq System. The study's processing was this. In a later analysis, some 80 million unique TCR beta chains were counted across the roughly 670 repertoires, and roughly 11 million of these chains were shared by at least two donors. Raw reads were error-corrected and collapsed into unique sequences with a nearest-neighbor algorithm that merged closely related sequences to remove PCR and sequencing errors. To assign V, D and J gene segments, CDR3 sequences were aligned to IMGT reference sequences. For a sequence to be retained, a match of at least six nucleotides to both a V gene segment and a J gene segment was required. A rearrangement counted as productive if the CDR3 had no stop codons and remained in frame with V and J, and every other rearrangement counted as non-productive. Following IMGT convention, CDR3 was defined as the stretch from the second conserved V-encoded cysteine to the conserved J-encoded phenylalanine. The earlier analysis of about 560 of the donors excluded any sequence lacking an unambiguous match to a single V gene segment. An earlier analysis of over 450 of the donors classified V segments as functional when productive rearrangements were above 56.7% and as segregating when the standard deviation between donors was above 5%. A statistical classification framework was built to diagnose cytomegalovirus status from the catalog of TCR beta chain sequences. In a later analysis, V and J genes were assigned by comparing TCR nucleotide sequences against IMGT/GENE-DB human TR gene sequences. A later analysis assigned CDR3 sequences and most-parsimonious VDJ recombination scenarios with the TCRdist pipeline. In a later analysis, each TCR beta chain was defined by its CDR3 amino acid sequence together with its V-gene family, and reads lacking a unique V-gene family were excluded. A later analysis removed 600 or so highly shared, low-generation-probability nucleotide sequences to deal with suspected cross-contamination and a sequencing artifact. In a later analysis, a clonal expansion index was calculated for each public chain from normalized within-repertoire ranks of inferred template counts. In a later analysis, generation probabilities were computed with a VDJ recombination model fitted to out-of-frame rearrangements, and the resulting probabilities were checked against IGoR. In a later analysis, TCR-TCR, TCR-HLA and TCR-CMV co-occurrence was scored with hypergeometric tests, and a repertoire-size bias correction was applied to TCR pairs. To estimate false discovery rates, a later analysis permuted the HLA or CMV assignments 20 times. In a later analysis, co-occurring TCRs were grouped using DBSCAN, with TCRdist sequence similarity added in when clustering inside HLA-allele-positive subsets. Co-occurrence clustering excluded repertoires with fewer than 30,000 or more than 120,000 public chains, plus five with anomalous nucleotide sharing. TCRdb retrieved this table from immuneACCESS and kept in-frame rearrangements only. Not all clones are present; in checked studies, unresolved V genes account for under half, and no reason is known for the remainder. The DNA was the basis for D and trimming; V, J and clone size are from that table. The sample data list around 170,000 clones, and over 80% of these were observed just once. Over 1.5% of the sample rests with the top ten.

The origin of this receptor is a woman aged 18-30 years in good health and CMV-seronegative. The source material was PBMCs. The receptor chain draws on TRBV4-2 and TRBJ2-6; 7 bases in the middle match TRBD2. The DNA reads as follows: TGTGCCAGCAGCCAAGATTTTGCTAGCGGACACTCTGGGGCCAACGTCCTGACTTTC. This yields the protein CASSQDFASGHSGANVLTF.